Each of the 31 T cell receptor beta chains below was sequenced from the same sample in a study of tumor-infiltrating lymphocytes in primary liver carcinoma. TCR beta cDNA was made from 450 to 600 ng total RNA with a constant-region primer. Generation of the TCR beta libraries relied on three nested multiplex PCR rounds using slightly modified ARM-PCR. Primers for the first two PCR rounds were TRBV1-TRBV30 forward primers and a C-beta reverse primer (roughly 10 cycles per round). A single record per CDR3 protein comes from TCRdb applying MiXCR to the multiplex PCR reads. The sample has tens of thousands of distinct CDR3 sequences; approximately 70% are singletons. Bulk tissue was left unsorted, and RNA and DNA were co-extracted from 20-30 mg of it. The sequenced sample consisted of liver tumor tissue from sampling region 1. Subset in this sample: tumor region T1, superior pole. The receptors stem from a man aged 35-49 years with primary liver carcinoma and hepatitis B virus infection.

Concerning this clonotype itself: One end of the junction is discordant with germline, which a read error may explain. The rearrangement links TRBV12-3 or TRBV12-4 to TRBJ2-3; TRBD2 might be the D (6 bases). This CDR3 has 14 residues. The CDR3 nucleotides are TGTGCCATCAGTCGGGGGAGCCCCTGGGATAAGCAGTATTTT. Protein product: CAISRGSPWDKQYF.

As to this clonotype: An end of the junction differs from the germline gene, which may be a read error. This chain joins TRBV4-1 and TRBJ2-3; no clear D gene. The CDR3 consists of 16 residues. From germline, CDR1 is MGHRA and CDR2 YSYEKL. The CDR3 spells CTSSHAKLYGADTQYF. DNA for the CDR3: TGCACCAGCAGCCATGCCAAATTGTATGGGGCAGATACGCAGTATTTT.

This clonotype has only a few counts. The rearrangement joins TRBV20-1 to TRBJ2-5; 7 bases line up with TRBD1. V lost 6 bases to trimming and J lost 2 bases; unmatched junction nucleotides: 6. The CDR3 has 13 amino acids. Germline V gives CDR1 DFQATT, CDR2 SNEGSKA (reference sequence). The CDR3 bases are TGCAGTGCCATTTACAGGGGTCAAGAGACCCAGTACTTC. Its translation: CSAIYRGQETQYF.

With regard to this clonotype: The conserved closing phenylalanine or tryptophan is absent in this CDR3, likely reflecting a read error. The limits of the CDR3 on the DNA are not certain, so only TCRdb's listed CDR3 is given. The V call is TRBV6-5, the J call TRBJ1-5; the table's D gene call, TRBD1, was not cross checked with the DNA. CDR1 and CDR2 from the germline V gene are MNHEY and SVGAGI. 14 amino acids form the CDR3, both terminal residues included. The CDR3 protein is CASSPDRVWQPHHL.

The rearrangement uses TRBV4-1 and TRBJ1-6, with 7 bases fitting TRBD1. V lost 0 bases, J lost 8 bases, and 7 bases stayed unmatched. CDR3 length equals 16 residues. Germline V gives CDR1 MGHRA, CDR2 YSYEKL. The CDR3 loop reads CASSQDDTGQDSPLHF. DNA of the CDR3: TGCGCCAGCAGCCAAGATGATACCGGACAGGATTCACCCCTCCACTTT.

This clonotype was observed a few times. J is TRBJ2-1 and V is TRBV20-1; D is ambiguous. Germline V gene data show CDR1 as DFQATT and CDR2 as SNEGSKA (reference sequence). Trimming cost V 2 bases and J 5 bases, with 4 bases left between them. The CDR3 contains 11 residues. For the CDR3, the DNA is TGCAGTGCTAGATTTCACAATGAGCAGTTCTTC. Its protein product is CSARFHNEQFF.

In the case of this clonotype: The conserved phenylalanine or tryptophan is not found at the CDR3 terminus, so this likely reflects a read error. No DNA is shown, since the ends of the CDR3 on it are uncertain; the CDR3 is the one TCRdb lists. The chain's CDR3 is CASSWGGGQGTDTHYI. This chain joins TRBV11-3 and TRBJ2-3; TRBD1 is the table's D call and was not checked against the DNA. Germline V lookup: CDR1 SGHNT, CDR2 YENEEA. The CDR3 is 16 amino acids long, termini counted.

The chain has TRBV6-2 or TRBV6-3 and TRBJ2-6; D is perhaps TRBD2 (5 bases). CDR1 is MNHEY and CDR2 is SVGEGT in the germline V gene. With 8 bases removed from V and 6 bases from J, the gap between germline ends came to 20 bases. The CDR3 consists of 16 residues. The CDR3 nucleotides read TGTGCCAGCTGCCTCGGACTGGGTACTGAGGCCAACGTCCTGACTTTC. It codes for CASCLGLGTEANVLTF.

With respect to this clonotype: The junction does not match germline at one end; this may be a read error. The chain employs TRBV11-2 and TRBJ1-1, with TRBD1 matching 10 bases. The germline CDR1 and CDR2 sequences are SGHAT and FQNNGV. The CDR3 spans 14 residues. The CDR3 spells CASTNDRGLTEAFF. The DNA of the CDR3 is TGTGCCAGCACCAATGACAGGGGGCTGACTGAAGCCTTCTTT.

This clonotype was observed once. The CDR3 does not close with the conserved phenylalanine or tryptophan, likely indicating a read error. The gene calls are TRBV10-3 and TRBJ2-7; 9 bases map to TRBD1. The CDR3 has 17 amino acids. With 4 bases clipped from V and 6 bases from J, the junction kept 16 bases outside the gene matches. Germline V gene sequence: CDR1 ENHRY, CDR2 SYGVKD. As DNA, the CDR3 is TGTGCCATCAGTGCCCTTCCCCCGGGACAGGGTTACGGCGAGCAGTACATC. Its protein product is CAISALPPGQGYGEQYI.

This clonotype turned up a few times. An end of the junction differs from the germline gene, which may be a read error. The V call is TRBV28, the J call TRBJ2-3; D is possibly TRBD1 (6 bases). Germline V lookup: CDR1 MDHEN, CDR2 SYDVKM. The CDR3 runs 15 residues. CDR3 residues: CARSLRTDGTDTQYF. Here the CDR3 DNA reads TGTGCCAGAAGTTTAAGGACAGACGGCACAGATACGCAGTATTTT.

Note on this clonotype: This CDR3 fails to terminate in the conserved phenylalanine or tryptophan, so it likely reflects a read error. The CDR3 sequence is CASSSAGPGNNQFL. The CDR3 DNA reads TGTGCCAGCAGTTCAGCGGGCCCTGGGAATAACCAGTTCCTC. The chain uses TRBV11-2 and TRBJ2-1, with D tentatively TRBD2 (6 bases). The V end was cut by 6 bases, the J end by 13 bases, with 22 bases between. This CDR3 is built from 14 residues. From germline, CDR1 is SGHAT and CDR2 FQNNGV.

Worth noting for this clonotype: The junction does not match germline at one end; this may be a read error. This rearrangement joins TRBV28 to TRBJ1-6; D remains unclear. This CDR3 is 13 amino acids long. Germline loops: CDR1 MDHEN, CDR2 SYDVKM. DNA for the CDR3: TGTGCCAGCAGTTTCAAGGGAGGACCACCCCCCCACTTT. Amino acids: CASSFKGGPPPHF.

This clonotype was seen only a few times. Here the CDR3 omits its conserved ending phenylalanine or tryptophan, so a read error is the likely source. The V gene is TRBV14, the J gene TRBJ2-1; D gene unclear. Germline CDR1 is SGHDN and CDR2 is FVKESK. The CDR3 spans 14 residues. Deletions cut 4 bases from V and 7 bases from J, with 14 bases between. The CDR3 loop is CASSLSPRRNEQFL. CDR3 bases: TGTGCCAGCAGCCTGTCCCCCCGGCGGAATGAGCAGTTCCTC.

The chain employs TRBV29-1 and TRBJ2-1, with 10 bases aligning to TRBD1. V lost 2 bases and J lost 5; bases outside the gene matches: 6. The CDR3 spans 15 residues. The germline V gene encodes CDR1 SQVTM and CDR2 ANQGSEA. CDR3 bases: TGCAGCGTTGAACGCCGGGACAGGGGTCACAATGAGCAGTTCTTC. This encodes CSVERRDRGHNEQFF.

Comment on this clonotype: Sequence at one end of the junction differs from germline and may be a read error. The J gene is TRBJ2-7, the V gene TRBV11-2, with D hard to call. Germline assignment: CDR1 SGHAT and CDR2 FQNNGV. The CDR3 runs to 12 residues. CDR3 DNA: TGTGCCGGCAGCTTAGTGGGTAACGAGCAATACTTC. This sequence encodes CAGSLVGNEQYF.

A word on this clonotype: A junction end diverges from the germline sequence, so it may reflect a read error. The V gene is TRBV6-6, the J gene TRBJ2-1, with a possible D match to TRBD2 (6 bases). Germline V lookup: CDR1 MNHNY, CDR2 SVGAGI (reference sequence). CDR3 size: 14 residues. The CDR3 bases are TGTGCCAGCAGATCCTCTGCGGAGGGATGGGAGCAGCTCTTC. It codes for CASRSSAEGWEQLF.

Turning to this clonotype: One junction end disagrees with the germline gene, perhaps due to a read error. The chain joins TRBV6-1 to TRBJ2-7; 8 bases agree with TRBD2. From germline, CDR1 is MNHNS and CDR2 SASEGT. This CDR3 spans 17 amino acids. The CDR3 sequence is CASSEAPGGRINYEQNF. CDR3 nucleotide sequence: TGTGCCAGCAGTGAAGCGCCCGGCGGGAGGATAAACTACGAGCAGAACTTC.

This clonotype was seen at least ten times. CDR3 in amino acids: CASSLQEDTQYF. CDR3 in DNA: TGTGCCAGCAGTTTACAAGAAGATACGCAGTATTTT. The gene calls are TRBV28 and TRBJ2-3; D gene ambiguous. The CDR3 contains 12 residues. The V gene's germline CDR1 is MDHEN and CDR2 SYDVKM. Trimming stripped 2 bases from V and 5 bases from J, with 5 bases between. The whole variable domain, filled in from reference TRBV28 and TRBJ2-3, reads DVKVTQSSRYLVKRTGEKVFLECVQDMDHENMFWYRQDPGLGLRLIYFSYDVKMKEKGDIPEGYSVSREKKERFSLILESASTNQTSMYLCASSLQEDTQYFGPGTRLTVL.

The chain has TRBV19 and TRBJ2-5; no definite D call. Trimming removed 1 base at V and 6 bases at J, with 9 bases between. The germline CDR1 and CDR2 sequences are LNHDA and SQIVND (reference sequence). The CDR3 sequence is 13 residues long. CDR3 nucleotide sequence: TGTGCCAGTAGTATAGCTGGGGTACAGACCCAGTACTTC. It yields the protein CASSIAGVQTQYF.

Points on this clonotype: A much bigger clone sits one base away, suggesting this may be a read error. In DNA, the CDR3 is TGTGCCAGCAGCTTTAGGGGGGGGGCCAACGTCCTGACTTTC. Translation: CASSFRGGANVLTF. The V call is TRBV5-6, the J call TRBJ2-6, with a weak D call TRBD1 (6 bases). CDR1 is SGHDT, CDR2 YYEEEE, per germline. Trimming removed 2 bases from V and 4 bases from J, with 7 bases in between. The CDR3 has 14 amino acids.

A note on this clonotype: The conserved phenylalanine or tryptophan normally closing the CDR3 is absent here, so this likely arose from a read error. The J gene is TRBJ1-2, the V gene TRBV4-1; 9 bases are a match to TRBD1. From germline, CDR1 is MGHRA and CDR2 YSYEKL. CDR3 length equals 18 residues. This CDR3 is CASTQGPGTGILFYGYTL. The CDR3 region has the DNA TGCGCCAGCACCCAAGGGCCCGGGACAGGGATCCTCTTCTATGGCTACACCCTC.

The chain has TRBV2 and TRBJ2-5, with D perhaps TRBD1 (6 bases). This CDR3 has 12 residues. Per the germline V gene, CDR1 is SNHLY and CDR2 is FYNNEI. The germline V and J ends were trimmed by 8 bases and 4 bases, with 11 bases remaining between them. The CDR3 region is CASDRSRETQYF. The CDR3 DNA sequence: TGTGCCAGCGACAGGTCTCGAGAGACCCAGTACTTC. Based on the CDR3 plus reference TRBV2 and TRBJ2-5, the full variable domain is EPEVTQTPSHQVTQMGQEVILRCVPISNHLYFYWYRQILGQKVEFLVSFYNNEISEKSEIFDDQFSVERPDGSNFTLKIRSTKLEDSAMYFCASDRSRETQYFGPGTRLLVL.

Concerning this clonotype itself: Germline is not matched at one junction end, which may reflect a read error. The chain has TRBV10-3 and TRBJ2-2; a possible D gene is TRBD2 (5 bases). The V gene's germline CDR1 is ENHRY and CDR2 SYGVKD. This CDR3 has 13 amino acids. CDR3 residues: CASRHGSAGEPFF. The CDR3 bases are TGTGCCTCCCGACATGGCTCTGCCGGGGAGCCGTTTTTT.

Details on this clonotype: Relative to the germline gene, one junction end is altered; a read error may explain this. The J gene is TRBJ1-1, the V gene TRBV11-3; D unclear. This CDR3 spans 14 amino acids. Germline V gives CDR1 SGHNT, CDR2 YENEEA. The CDR3 bases are TGTGTCAGCAGCTTAGACCCAGACAATACTGAAGCTTTCTTT. Residues: CVSSLDPDNTEAFF.

Of note for this clonotype: At one end, the junction sequence differs from germline, possibly due to a read error. The rearrangement links TRBV10-3 to TRBJ2-1, with D maybe TRBD2 (6 bases). Germline CDR1 reads ENHRY; CDR2 reads SYGVKD. There are 18 residues in the CDR3. The CDR3 DNA reads as TGTGCCATCACTGAGCCGACGAGGAGGGGAAAGGGGTACAATAAGCAGTTCTTC. As protein: CAITEPTRRGKGYNKQFF.

In this sample, this clonotype turned up a few times. One end of the junction does not line up with germline, which may come from a read error. This chain links TRBV28 with TRBJ2-7; a weak D match, TRBD2 (7 bases). Germline values: CDR1 MDHEN, CDR2 SYDVKM. The CDR3 is made up of 17 amino acids. As DNA, the CDR3 is TGTGCCAGCAGTTCCTCAGGGGACTACAGGGCCTCCTACGAGCAGTGCTTC. Translation gives CASSSSGDYRASYEQCF.

About this clonotype itself: The conserved closing phenylalanine or tryptophan is absent in this CDR3, likely reflecting a read error. This sequence joins TRBV4-1 and TRBJ2-5; 7 nucleotides match TRBD2. In germline, CDR1 is MGHRA, CDR2 YSYEKL. The CDR3 extends over 16 amino acids. In nucleotides, the CDR3 is TGCGCCAACAGCCAAGAAACGGGAGGTGATTGGGAGACCCAGTACTTA. Its translation: CANSQETGGDWETQYL.

This chain joins TRBV29-1 and TRBJ2-7; TRBD1 might be the D (6 bases). Trimming shortened V by 2 bases and J by 4 bases, and 12 bases separated the two germline ends. CDR1 and CDR2 from the germline V gene are SQVTM and ANQGSEA. This CDR3 has 13 residues. The CDR3 DNA follows: TGCAGCGTTGAACAGGGGAGTGTTTACGAGCAGTACTTC. This sequence encodes CSVEQGSVYEQYF.

About this clonotype: An end of the junction does not agree with germline; a read error may underlie this. The chain has TRBV29-1 and TRBJ2-3; D is unclear. The CDR3 runs to 13 residues. Germline V gene sequence: CDR1 SQVTM, CDR2 ANQGSEA. This CDR3 reads CSLEEASTDTQYF. The CDR3 DNA sequence: TGCAGCCTTGAAGAAGCTAGCACAGATACGCAGTATTTT.

At least ten counts were recorded for this clonotype. The chain carries TRBV6-2 or TRBV6-3 and TRBJ1-2; D is unclear. The CDR3 consists of 13 residues. CDR1 is MNHEY, CDR2 SVGEGT, per germline. V was clipped by 2 bases and J by 1 base, with 5 bases between them. CDR3 protein: CASSYDGNYGYTF. In nucleotides, the CDR3 is TGTGCCAGCAGTTACGACGGTAACTATGGCTACACCTTC.